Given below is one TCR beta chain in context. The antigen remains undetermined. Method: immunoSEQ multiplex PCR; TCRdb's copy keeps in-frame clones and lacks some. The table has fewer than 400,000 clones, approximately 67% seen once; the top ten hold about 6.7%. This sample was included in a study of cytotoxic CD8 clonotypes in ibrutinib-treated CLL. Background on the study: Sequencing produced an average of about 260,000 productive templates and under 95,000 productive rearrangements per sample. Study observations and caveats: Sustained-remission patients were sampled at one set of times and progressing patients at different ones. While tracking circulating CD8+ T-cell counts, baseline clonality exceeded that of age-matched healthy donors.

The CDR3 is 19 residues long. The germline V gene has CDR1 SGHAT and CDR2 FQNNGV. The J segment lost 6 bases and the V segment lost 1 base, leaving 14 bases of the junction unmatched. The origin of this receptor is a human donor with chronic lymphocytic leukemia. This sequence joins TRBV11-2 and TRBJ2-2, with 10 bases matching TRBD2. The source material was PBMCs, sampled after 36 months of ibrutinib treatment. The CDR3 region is CASSLGGLAGARWPGELFF. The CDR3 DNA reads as TGTGCCAGCAGCTTAGGAGGGCTAGCGGGGGCGAGGTGGCCCGGGGAGCTGTTTTTT.